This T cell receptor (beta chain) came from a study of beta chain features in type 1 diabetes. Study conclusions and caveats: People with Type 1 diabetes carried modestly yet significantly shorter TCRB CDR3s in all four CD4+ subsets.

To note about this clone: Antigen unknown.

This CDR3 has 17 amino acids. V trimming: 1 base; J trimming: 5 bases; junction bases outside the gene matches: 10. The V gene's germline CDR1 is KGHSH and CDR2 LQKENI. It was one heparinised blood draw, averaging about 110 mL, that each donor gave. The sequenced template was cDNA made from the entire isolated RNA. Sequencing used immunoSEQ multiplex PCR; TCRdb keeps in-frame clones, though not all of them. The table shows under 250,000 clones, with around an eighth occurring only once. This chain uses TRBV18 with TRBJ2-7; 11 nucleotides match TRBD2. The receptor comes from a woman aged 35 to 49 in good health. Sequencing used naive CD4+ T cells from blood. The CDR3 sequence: CASSPLSGGAKSNEQYF. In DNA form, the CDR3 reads TGTGCCAGCTCACCACTTAGCGGGGGGGCCAAATCTAACGAGCAGTACTTC.